This T cell receptor beta chain is drawn from a study of blood T cell repertoires in COVID-19. Study context: Sources were T cells, B-cell-depleted T cells, or PBMCs; the material itself was cDNA or gDNA.

On this clone: Other DNA sequences from this sample encode an identical CDR3 as well.

With 0 bases removed from V and 2 bases from J, the gap between germline ends came to 9 bases. Germline CDR1 SGHRS, CDR2 YFSETQ. The CDR3 contains 15 residues. The repertoire was sequenced with immunoSEQ multiplex PCR; TCRdb's copy has only in-frame clones and lacks some. The table has fewer than 350,000 clones, around 89% seen once. This sequence was found in a woman aged 60-75 years in a cohort exposed to, infected with or recovered from COVID-19 (not recorded which). Sequences were obtained from PBMCs or T cells enriched from blood (not recorded which). V is TRBV5-1 and J is TRBJ1-3, with D unclear. CDR3 sequence reads: CASSLEGGPGNTIYF. The CDR3 region has the DNA TGCGCCAGCAGCTTGGAGGGAGGCCCTGGAAACACCATATATTTT.